This T cell receptor (beta chain) was recovered during a study of CXCR3-negative and CXCR3-positive naive CD8 T cells. Study overall: TRB reads totalled about 140 million, about 1.5 +/- 0.3 million per library. The study, taken as a whole, reports: CXCR3-negative naive cells had less hydrophobic TRB CDR3s than did CXCR3-positive naive cells. Both naive subsets showed comparably high diversity, and memory CD8+ cells showed much lower diversity.

The CDR3 is 19 residues long. Germline V gives CDR1 MGHDK, CDR2 SYGVNS. On this clonotype itself: Antigen unknown.

Via 5' RACE with UMI labels, TRB cDNA libraries were prepared. TCRdb reprocessed the 5' RACE reads, keeping one entry per CDR3 protein, no DNA. Recorded for this sample: tens of thousands of distinct CDR3 sequences. The clonotype originates from a human donor in good health. Some clones in this sample may be carry-over from other donors' samples. Material for sequencing was naive CXCR3+ CD8+ T cells from blood. The subset denotes: CD45RO-CCR7+CD27+CD95- naive CD8+ T cells expressing CXCR3 (TNR3+). This rearrangement joins TRBV25-1 to TRBJ1-5. CDR3 sequence reads: CASSALSWGYLTGNQPQHF.